The present T cell receptor (beta chain) was sequenced within a study of cytomegalovirus exposure and HLA in healthy donors (dated by TCRdb to 2016 to 2017). For the wider study: An earlier analysis of 587 of the donors reported 276 Gb of sequence data and 100 million to 120 million unique TCR beta sequences obtained from around 180 million T cells. Alongside the repertoire data, information on donor age, sex, ethnicity and CMV serostatus was compiled. A later analysis re-analyzed previously published TCR beta repertoires from 500 to 700 donors and added high-resolution HLA genotyping to study TCR occurrence patterns. The genetic ancestry cluster associated with self-reported Caucasian donors included about 84% of the roughly 400 genotyped donors. High-throughput TCR immunosequencing, statistical association of individual TCRs with disease status, and machine learning were combined to predict cytomegalovirus infection status. About five DR-DQ haplotypes were treated as single units for association and clustering because of strong linkage in the cohort. The study profiled the T cell repertoires of hundreds of subjects by immunosequencing and related them to cytomegalovirus serostatus. All discovery cohort repertoires had been generated using a single sequencing platform. The aim of the study was to test whether cataloging public T cell receptors could identify signatures of past pathogen exposure. Both class I and class II loci were covered by HLA typing, at four-digit resolution. The number of typed donors differed by locus: roughly 629-640 for A, B, C, DRB1 and DQB1; approximately 520 for DQA1; about 600 for DPA1; and 450 to 480 for DPB1. To decide whether each TCR beta V gene segment behaved as functional or pseudogenic, an earlier analysis of approximately 600 of the donors relied on high-throughput TCR beta sequencing. Along with the approximately 600-subject first cohort, a separate validation cohort of over a hundred different subjects was used. A later genetic analysis took genome-wide SNP genotypes for about 55% of the 666 donors and used that subset as a discovery cohort. Across roughly 420 genotyped donors of the cohort, an average of about 250,000 unique TCR beta nucleotide sequences per donor were sequenced, and roughly 20% of those sequences were non-productive. Rather than using new phenotypic data, the later analysis identified candidate immune exposures from TCR beta sequences and from how often those sequences occurred across donors. An early release covering 550 to 650 HLA-typed donors comprised about 320 gigabases of sequencing data and about 90 million unique TCR sequences. Paper-wide results and their limitations: According to a later analysis, TCR association rates differed among HLA loci, with DRB1 alleles showing the most associated TCRs and HLA-C alleles showing the fewest. Some IMGT-functional V segments, including TRBV6-2 and TRBV6-3, could not be told apart with the 87-base-pair reads, so those segments were excluded. A cluster of highly shared sequence variants was judged likely to be a technical artifact of the sequencing pipeline. The authors suggested that the approach could potentially be generalized to other disease states and immunological phenotypes. According to a later genetic analysis, donors in an Asian-associated ancestry cluster had fewer N-insertions in productive TCRs than the approximately 630-donor mean. Assigning TCR associations to individual alleles was difficult when HLA alleles, especially DR and DQ, strongly co-occurred. CMV serostatus was the only immune exposure information available for the cohort. In an earlier analysis of over 550 of the donors, most TCR beta V segments were observed in productive rearrangements about 87% or about 30% of the time, broadly matching IMGT annotations. Because counts were too low, 15 to 20 rarely observed V segments, including chromosome 9 orphons, were left out of the earlier analysis of about 500 of the donors. According to a later analysis, parvovirus B19, influenza, CMV and Epstein-Barr virus appeared linked to several top co-occurrence clusters. In this cohort, only TCR beta chains were sequenced, and detectable features were limited by the absence of alpha or paired-chain data. In a later analysis, HLA-associated TCR beta chains were found to be more clonally expanded and to have lower generation probabilities than equally common non-associated chains. In the study, roughly 160 TCR beta chains were listed as associated with cytomegalovirus. In a later genetic analysis, a missense DCLRE1C variant was associated with V-gene and J-gene trimming of TCR beta chains, and the association was replicated in an independent cohort. Most CMV-associated TCR beta chains appeared to be HLA-restricted in a later analysis, and the HLA associations seemed to be driven largely by CMV exposure. At a false discovery rate of 0.05, a later analysis linked some 18,000 TCR beta sequences to specific HLA alleles. A further reported finding was that TCR beta sequences accurately predicted the HLA-A and HLA-B alleles for most subjects in the first cohort. The classifier was reported to diagnose cytomegalovirus status with high specificity and sensitivity in both the original and validation cohorts. Because HLA typing was unavailable for some donors at each locus, only the typed subset was used in association tests. In vitro tests confirmed that a few of the cytomegalovirus-associated TCR beta chains recognize cytomegalovirus antigens. Sequencing depth was assumed to be roughly uniform across donors in the presence/absence analyses, though that assumption may not hold. Correlated functional status among segregating V segments might reflect linkage disequilibrium, but an unknown experimental factor could not be ruled out. Most TCR sequences were seen in very few donors, while some public TCRs were found in many individuals.

Comments on this clone: Its antigen is not yet known.

CDR1 and CDR2 are read off the germline V gene as SGHTA and FQGNSA. V is clipped by 0 bases and J by 3 bases, and the sequence between their germline boundaries is 5 bases long. Taken from cysteine to phenylalanine, the CDR3 has 13 residues. Just the 39-base CDR3 DNA is kept, in frame starting at base 1. The cohort comprised 550 to 700 healthy bone marrow donors. Cohort members were all nominally healthy when sampled, although unrecorded immune exposures were likely present. The donor tested CMV seronegative and was one of the 352 seronegative cohort members. Each donor provided a peripheral blood sample, and peripheral blood mononuclear cells were used for TCR beta sequencing. The Qiagen DNeasy Blood Extraction Kit was used to extract genomic DNA from the blood cell samples. The method was the immunoSEQ multiplex PCR assay. A mixture of 60 forward primers for TCR Vbeta segments and 13 reverse primers for TCR Jbeta segments was used in the multiplex PCR. The CDR3 region of rearranged TCR beta genes was amplified from genomic DNA by a multiplex PCR assay. The amplified TCR beta libraries were sequenced on the Illumina HiSeq System as 87-base-pair reads. In the paper's pipeline: In a later analysis, tens of millions of unique TCR beta chains were counted across the approximately 620 repertoires, and roughly 10 million of these chains were shared by at least two donors. A nearest-neighbor algorithm error-corrected the raw reads and collapsed the reads into unique sequences, merging closely related sequences to remove PCR and sequencing errors. V, D and J gene segments were assigned by aligning CDR3 sequences to IMGT reference sequences. For a sequence to be retained, at least a six-nucleotide match to both a V gene segment and a J gene segment was required. A rearrangement was called productive if the CDR3 had no stop codons and remained in frame with V and J, and every other rearrangement was called non-productive. CDR3 was defined according to IMGT convention as the region running from the second conserved V-encoded cysteine to the conserved J-encoded phenylalanine. The earlier analysis of fewer than 700 of the donors excluded sequences that lacked an unambiguous match to a single V gene segment. In an earlier analysis of approximately 610 of the donors, V segments were called functional above 56.7% productive rearrangements and were called segregating when the between-donor standard deviation exceeded 5%. A statistical classification framework was built to diagnose cytomegalovirus status from the catalog of TCR beta chain sequences. In a later analysis, TCR nucleotide sequences were compared against IMGT/GENE-DB human TR gene sequences so that V and J genes could be assigned. The TCRdist pipeline was used in a later analysis to assign CDR3 sequences and most-parsimonious VDJ recombination scenarios. In a later analysis, each TCR beta chain was defined by its CDR3 amino acid sequence together with its V-gene family, and reads without a unique V-gene family were excluded. To address suspected cross-contamination and a sequencing artifact, a later analysis removed over 500 highly shared, low-generation-probability nucleotide sequences. A later analysis calculated a clonal expansion index for each public chain from normalized within-repertoire ranks of inferred template counts. Generation probabilities in a later analysis came from a VDJ recombination model fitted to out-of-frame rearrangements, and those results were checked against IGoR. In a later analysis, hypergeometric tests were used to score TCR-TCR, TCR-HLA and TCR-CMV co-occurrence, with a repertoire-size bias correction applied to TCR pairs. A later analysis estimated false discovery rates by permuting HLA or CMV assignments 20 times. In a later analysis, co-occurring TCRs were grouped using DBSCAN, and TCRdist sequence similarity was added for clustering within HLA-allele-positive subsets. Repertoires with fewer than 30,000 or more than 120,000 public chains, plus five repertoires with anomalous nucleotide sharing, were excluded from co-occurrence clustering. This is the immuneACCESS table as TCRdb keeps it, with only in-frame sequences that have V and J called. A part of the clones is gone; compared with another copy, unresolved V genes explain less than half, and the rest is unexplained. That table supplies the V and J calls and clone size; D and trimming were determined from the DNA. The sample's own table lists about 54,000 clones. Approximately 6.5% of the sample goes to the ten largest clones.

The rearranged segments are TRBV7-2 and TRBJ1-1; confidence is insufficient to name the D gene. The sequenced sample was PBMCs. This TCR came from a woman aged 35 to 49 in good health and CMV-seronegative. The CDR3 loop reads CASSLASDTEAFF. At the DNA level, the sequence is TGTGCCAGCAGCTTAGCCTCTGACACTGAAGCTTTCTTT.